This T cell receptor beta chain came from a study of T cell clones after liver transplantation. Study-wide background: Samples came from ITN030ST, which attempted immunosuppression withdrawal within 2 years of liver transplantation. A pre-transplant mixed lymphocyte reaction with TCRbeta sequencing defined graft-donor-reactive clones followed in post-transplant blood. HCV positivity affected three of eight recipients; the rest lacked autoimmune or viral indications. Tolerant meant at least one year fully off immunosuppression without liver enzymes above twice normal.

Produced via immunoSEQ multiplex PCR; TCRdb's table is partial and in-frame only. Of about 80,000 clones in the sample, around four fifths were seen once. The CDR3 covers 13 residues. Germline V CDR1 and CDR2: KGHSH, LQKENI. V gave up 5 bases and J gave up 5 bases, with 9 bases separating them. This receptor was taken from a human patient who received a liver transplant. These T cells may partly come from the graft donor. J is TRBJ1-4 and V is TRBV18, with D maybe TRBD1 (6 bases). Sample: CD4+ T cells from blood, taken around 42 months after liver transplant. DNA for the CDR3: TGTGCCAGCTCATCCGACAGGAATGAAAAACTGTTTTTT. Amino acids: CASSSDRNEKLFF.